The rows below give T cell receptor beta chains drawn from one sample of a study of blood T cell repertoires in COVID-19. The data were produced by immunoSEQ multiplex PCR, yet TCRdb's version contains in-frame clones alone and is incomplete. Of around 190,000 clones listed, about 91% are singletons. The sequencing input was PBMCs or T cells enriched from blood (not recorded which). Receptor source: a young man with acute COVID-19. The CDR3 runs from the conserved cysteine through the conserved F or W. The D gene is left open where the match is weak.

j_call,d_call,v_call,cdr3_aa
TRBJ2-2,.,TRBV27,CASSLGTPKSFAGELFF
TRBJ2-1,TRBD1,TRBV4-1,CASSQRIEDRASNEQFF
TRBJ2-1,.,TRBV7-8,CASSVSGNSYNEQFF
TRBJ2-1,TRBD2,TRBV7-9,CASSPGLAGDSYNEQFF
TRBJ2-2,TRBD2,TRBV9,CASSGPTARTSGSLAGELFF
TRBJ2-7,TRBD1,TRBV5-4,CASSYTGDGYEQYF
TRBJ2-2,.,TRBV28,CASLGQGTRELFF
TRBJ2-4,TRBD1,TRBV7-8,CASSLGDRVNIQYF
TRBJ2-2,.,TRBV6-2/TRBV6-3,CASSPALAGGELFF
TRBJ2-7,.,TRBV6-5,CASSYSGGEQYF
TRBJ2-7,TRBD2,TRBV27,CASSLGPTSGSSYEQYF
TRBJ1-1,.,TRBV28,CASRGAQGNTEAFF
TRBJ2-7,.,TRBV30,CAWSVGGFNEQYF
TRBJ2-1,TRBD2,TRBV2,CASSPWTSGSDEQFF
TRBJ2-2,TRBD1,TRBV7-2,CASSLVGQGMTGELFF
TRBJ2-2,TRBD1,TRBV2,CASGQGNTGELFF
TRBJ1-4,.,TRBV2,CASSETQVFRLFF
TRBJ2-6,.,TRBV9,CASSVSTQGGLSGANVLTF
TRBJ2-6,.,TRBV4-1,CASSQLYGANVLTF
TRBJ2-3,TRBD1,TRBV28,CASSQPGQVTDTQYF
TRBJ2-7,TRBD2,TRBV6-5,CASRGTRNYEQYF
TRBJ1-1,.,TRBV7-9,CASSLERMRTEAFF
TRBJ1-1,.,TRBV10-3,CAISVRRGEAFF
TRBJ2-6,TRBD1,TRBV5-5,CASSLGETGGTGANVLTF
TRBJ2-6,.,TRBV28,CATFGANVLTF
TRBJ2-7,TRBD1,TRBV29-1,CSVEVTTGDYEQYF
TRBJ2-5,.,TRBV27,CASSWQETQYF
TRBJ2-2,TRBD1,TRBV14,CASSLQGGAGELFF
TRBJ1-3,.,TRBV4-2,CASSQSGPQGRNTIYF
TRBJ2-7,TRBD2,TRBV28,CASSSGGEGPPYEQYF
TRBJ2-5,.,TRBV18,CASSPPGQFQETQYF
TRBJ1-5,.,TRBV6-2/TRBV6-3,CASSQIRTASNQPQHF
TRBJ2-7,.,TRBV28,CASSLSGERSYEQYF
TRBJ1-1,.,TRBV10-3,CAISESTGKAEAFF
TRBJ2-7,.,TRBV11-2,CASSTGQLLEQYF
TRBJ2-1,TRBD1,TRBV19,CASRVYGTGDNEQFF
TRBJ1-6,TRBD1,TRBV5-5,CASSFRDSLNSPLHF
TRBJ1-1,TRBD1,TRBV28,CASRTQGAGTEAFF
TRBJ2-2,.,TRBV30,CAWSLPTAPNTGELFF
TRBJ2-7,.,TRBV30,CAWSSVAYEQYF
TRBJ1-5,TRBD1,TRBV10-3,CAISPGTDQPQHF